These T cell receptor beta chains were read from a single sample in a study of control samples from healthy donors and cancer patients. Produced via immunoSEQ multiplex PCR; TCRdb's table is partial and in-frame only. This table holds roughly 98,000 clones, roughly four fifths found once. The material sequenced was blood. The source is an older woman in good health. Both conserved end residues are part of each CDR3. Each record gives: V gene, clone size, D gene, J gene, CDR3 protein, CDR3 DNA. D genes are given only for firm matches. Not every row has a clone size; where given, it reads once, few, many or a size class.

TRBV3-1/TRBV3-2	.	TRBD2	TRBJ2-7	CASSRMGLAGDYEQYF	TGTGCCAGCAGCCGTATGGGACTAGCGGGAGACTACGAGCAGTACTTC
TRBV28	.	TRBD1	TRBJ2-5	CASSSGQQQETQYF	TGTGCCAGCAGCTCGGGACAGCAACAAGAGACCCAGTACTTC
TRBV2	.	.	TRBJ2-7	CASSARAQSSYEQYF	TGTGCCAGCAGTGCCCGCGCTCAGAGCTCCTACGAGCAGTACTTC
TRBV5-3	.	TRBD1	TRBJ2-6	CARSPKARNHPGGSGANVLTF	TGTGCCAGAAGCCCGAAGGCCCGGAACCATCCAGGGGGCTCTGGGGCCAACGTCCTGACTTTC
TRBV5-5	.	.	TRBJ1-1	CASSLLTTIQNTEAFF	TGTGCCAGCAGCCTCCTTACGACAATCCAAAACACTGAAGCTTTCTTT
TRBV5-1	few	.	TRBJ1-4	CASSLVTGTPNEKLFF	TGCGCCAGCAGCTTAGTTACAGGGACCCCTAATGAAAAACTGTTTTTT
TRBV4-1	.	TRBD2	TRBJ2-5	CASSQLGTSGETQYF	TGCGCCAGCAGCCAACTTGGGACTAGCGGAGAGACCCAGTACTTC
TRBV11-2	.	.	TRBJ1-6	CASSLVRDNSPLHF	TGTGCCAGCAGCTTAGTCAGGGACAATTCACCCCTCCACTTT
TRBV28	once	.	TRBJ1-6	CASSRQINSPLHF	TGTGCCAGCAGCAGACAAATAAATTCACCCCTCCACTTT
TRBV12-5	few	.	TRBJ1-5	CASALEPTSNQPQHF	TGTGCTAGTGCCCTGGAACCCACCAGCAATCAGCCCCAGCATTTT
TRBV4-1	.	TRBD1	TRBJ2-1	CASSPQTGSSYNEQFF	TGCGCCAGCAGCCCCCAGACAGGGAGCTCCTACAATGAGCAGTTCTTC
TRBV6-5	.	.	TRBJ1-5	CASTGGVQPQHF	TGTGCCAGCACCGGAGGGGTTCAGCCCCAGCATTTT
TRBV2	.	.	TRBJ1-1	CASSEAGRNEAFF	TGTGCCAGCAGTGAAGCAGGGCGGAATGAAGCTTTCTTT
TRBV10-1	.	TRBD2	TRBJ2-1	CASSEQGTSGGLSYNEQFF	TGCGCCAGCAGTGAACAAGGGACTAGCGGGGGCCTCTCCTACAATGAGCAGTTCTTC
TRBV15	.	.	TRBJ1-2	CATSRDWSGYTF	TGTGCCACCAGCAGAGATTGGTCTGGCTACACCTTC
TRBV9	.	TRBD1	TRBJ2-7	CASSAGQNSYEQYF	TGTGCCAGCAGCGCGGGACAGAATTCCTACGAGCAGTACTTC
TRBV19	.	TRBD1	TRBJ1-3	CASRPDRTSGNTIYF	TGTGCCAGTAGGCCGGACAGGACCTCTGGAAACACCATATATTTT
TRBV10-1	.	TRBD1	TRBJ2-7	CASSEGTGEPYEQYF	TGCGCCAGCAGTGAGGGGACAGGGGAGCCCTACGAGCAGTACTTC
TRBV19	.	.	TRBJ2-7	CASSHLGEPSYEQYF	TGTGCCAGTAGCCATCTGGGGGAACCTTCCTACGAGCAGTACTTC
TRBV5-1	.	.	TRBJ1-3	CASSLGHSSGNTIYF	TGCGCCAGCAGCTTGGGTCATAGCTCTGGAAACACCATATATTTT
TRBV19	.	TRBD2	TRBJ2-1	CASRAGIGTSGGNEQFF	TGTGCCAGTAGAGCAGGGATTGGGACTAGCGGGGGGAATGAGCAGTTCTTC
TRBV5-1	.	TRBD1	TRBJ2-2	CASSTGQGAGTGELFF	TGCGCCAGCAGCACGGGACAGGGGGCCGGCACCGGGGAGCTGTTTTTT
TRBV20-1	.	TRBD1	TRBJ1-1	CSASLPPGQKEAFF	TGCAGTGCTAGTTTGCCCCCGGGACAGAAAGAAGCTTTCTTT
TRBV23-1	.	.	TRBJ2-5	CASSRVQETQYF	TGCGCCAGCAGTCGGGTTCAAGAGACCCAGTACTTC
TRBV25-1	.	TRBD1	TRBJ2-2	CASRPNRGSGELFF	TGTGCCAGCAGACCCAACAGGGGTAGCGGGGAGCTGTTTTTT
TRBV29-1	.	.	TRBJ1-4	CSVKFTGTANEKLFF	TGCAGCGTTAAGTTTACCGGGACGGCTAATGAAAAACTGTTTTTT
TRBV4-3	.	TRBD1	TRBJ2-7	CASSQVLGQGFFEQYF	TGCGCCAGCAGCCAGGTTCTCGGACAGGGGTTTTTCGAGCAGTACTTC
TRBV29-1	many	.	TRBJ2-1	CSVVEQGGYNEQFF	TGCAGCGTAGTGGAGCAGGGAGGTTACAATGAGCAGTTCTTC
TRBV10-3	few	.	TRBJ1-5	CAVRGYSNQPQHF	TGTGCCGTTCGGGGTTATAGCAATCAGCCCCAGCATTTT
TRBV4-1	once	TRBD1	TRBJ2-1	CASSFTDRLGYNEQFF	TGCGCCAGCAGCTTTACGGACAGGCTCGGCTACAATGAGCAGTTCTTC
TRBV7-2	.	TRBD1	TRBJ2-7	CASSSDREDEQYF	TGTGCCAGCAGCTCGGACAGGGAAGATGAGCAGTACTTC
TRBV29-1	.	TRBD2	TRBJ2-7	CSVGSSGGSEQYF	TGCAGCGTTGGAAGTAGCGGGGGGTCAGAGCAGTACTTC
TRBV12-3/TRBV12-4	.	.	TRBJ1-2	CASSRGWAYGYTF	TGTGCCAGCAGTCGGGGATGGGCCTATGGCTACACCTTC